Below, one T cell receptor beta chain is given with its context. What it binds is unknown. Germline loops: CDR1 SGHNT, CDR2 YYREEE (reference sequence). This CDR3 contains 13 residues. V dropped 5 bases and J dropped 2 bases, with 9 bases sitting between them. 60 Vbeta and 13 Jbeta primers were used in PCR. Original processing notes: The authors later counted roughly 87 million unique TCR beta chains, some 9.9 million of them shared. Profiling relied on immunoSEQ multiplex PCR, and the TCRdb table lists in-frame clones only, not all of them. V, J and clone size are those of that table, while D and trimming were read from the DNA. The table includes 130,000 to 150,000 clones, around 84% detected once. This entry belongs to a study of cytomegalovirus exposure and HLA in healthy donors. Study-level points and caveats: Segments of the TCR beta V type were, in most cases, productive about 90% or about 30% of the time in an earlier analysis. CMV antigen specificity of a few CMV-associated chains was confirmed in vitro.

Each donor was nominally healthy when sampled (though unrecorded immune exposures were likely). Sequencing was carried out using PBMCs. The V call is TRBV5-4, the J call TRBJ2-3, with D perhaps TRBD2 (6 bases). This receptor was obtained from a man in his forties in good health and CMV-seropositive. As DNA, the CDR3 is TGTGCCAGCAGTGGCGGGGACACAGATACGCAGTATTTT. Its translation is CASSGGDTDTQYF.